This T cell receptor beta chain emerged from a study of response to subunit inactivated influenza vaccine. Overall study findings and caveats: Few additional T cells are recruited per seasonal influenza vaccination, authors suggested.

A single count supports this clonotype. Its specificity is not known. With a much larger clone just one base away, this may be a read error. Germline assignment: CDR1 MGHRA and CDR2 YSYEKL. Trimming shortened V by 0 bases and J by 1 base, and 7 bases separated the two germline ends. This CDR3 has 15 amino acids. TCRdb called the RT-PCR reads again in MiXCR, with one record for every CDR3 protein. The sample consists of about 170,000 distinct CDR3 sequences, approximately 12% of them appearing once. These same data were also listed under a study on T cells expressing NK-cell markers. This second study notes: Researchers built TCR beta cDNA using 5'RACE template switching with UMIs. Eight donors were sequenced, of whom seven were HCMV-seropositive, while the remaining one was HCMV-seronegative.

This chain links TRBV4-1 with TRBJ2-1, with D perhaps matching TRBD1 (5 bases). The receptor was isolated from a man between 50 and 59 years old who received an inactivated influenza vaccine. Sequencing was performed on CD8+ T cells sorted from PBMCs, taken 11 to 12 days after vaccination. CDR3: CASSQEGVSYNEQFF. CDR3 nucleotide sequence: TGCGCCAGCAGCCAAGAAGGGGTATCCTACAATGAGCAGTTCTTC.